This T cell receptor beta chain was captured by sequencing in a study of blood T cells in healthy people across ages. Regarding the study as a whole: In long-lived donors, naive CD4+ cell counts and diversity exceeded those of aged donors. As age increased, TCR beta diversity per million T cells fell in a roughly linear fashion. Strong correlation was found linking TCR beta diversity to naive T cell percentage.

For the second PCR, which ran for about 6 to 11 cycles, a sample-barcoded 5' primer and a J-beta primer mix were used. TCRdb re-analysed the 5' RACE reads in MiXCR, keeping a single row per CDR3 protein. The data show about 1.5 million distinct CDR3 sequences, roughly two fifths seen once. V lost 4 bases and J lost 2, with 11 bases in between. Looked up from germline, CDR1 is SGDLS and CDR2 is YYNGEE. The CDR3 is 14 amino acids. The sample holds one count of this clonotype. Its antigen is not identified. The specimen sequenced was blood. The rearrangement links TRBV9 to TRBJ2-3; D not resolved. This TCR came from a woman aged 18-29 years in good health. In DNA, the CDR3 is TGTGCCAGCAGCCCTTTAGGGCCCACAGATACGCAGTATTTT. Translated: CASSPLGPTDTQYF.